This is a list of T cell receptor beta chains from one sample in a study of cytomegalovirus exposure and HLA in healthy donors. Here immunoSEQ multiplex PCR was the method, and the copy in TCRdb shows in-frame clones only, minus some. The table records about 170,000 clones, approximately 80% of them present only once. Source material: PBMCs. The receptors derive from a boy between 2 and 10 years old in good health and CMV-seronegative. Both conserved end residues are part of each CDR3. A D gene is named only where the DNA matches it firmly. A clone size is listed for some rows: how often the clone was seen (once, few, many), or a class if it is expanded.

v_call	d_call	j_call	clone_size	cdr3_aa	cdr3_nt
TRBV7-9	TRBD1	TRBJ2-1	.	CASSSPGQDYNEQFF	TGTGCCAGCAGCTCCCCAGGACAGGATTACAATGAGCAGTTCTTC
TRBV10-1	TRBD2	TRBJ2-3	.	CASSEERGGSDTQYF	TGCGCCAGCAGTGAGGAGCGGGGGGGATCAGATACGCAGTATTTT
TRBV2	.	TRBJ2-6	.	CASRPGQRTRGDGANVLTF	TGTGCCAGCAGACCGGGACAGAGAACCAGGGGGGACGGGGCCAACGTCCTGACTTTC
TRBV7-2	.	TRBJ1-1	.	CASSLDRFFEAFF	TGTGCCAGCAGCTTAGACAGATTCTTTGAAGCTTTCTTT
TRBV5-6	.	TRBJ2-2	.	CASSSGGSGELFF	TGTGCCAGCAGCTCCGGCGGGTCAGGGGAGCTGTTTTTT
TRBV19	.	TRBJ2-3	.	CASSLAGHTDTQYF	TGTGCCAGTAGTTTGGCAGGGCACACAGATACGCAGTATTTT
TRBV4-3	.	TRBJ1-5	.	CASSQVGGADQPQHF	TGCGCCAGCAGCCAAGTCGGTGGTGCCGATCAGCCCCAGCATTTT
TRBV13	TRBD2	TRBJ2-7	.	CASSSLTSGSYEQYF	TGTGCCAGCAGCTCCCTGACTAGCGGGAGCTACGAGCAGTACTTC
TRBV7-9	.	TRBJ2-7	.	CASSLRQYAYEQYF	TGTGCCAGCAGCCTCAGACAGTACGCCTACGAGCAGTACTTC
TRBV19	.	TRBJ1-2	.	CASSILGANYGYTF	TGTGCCAGTAGTATTTTAGGAGCTAACTATGGCTACACCTTC
TRBV5-6	TRBD1	TRBJ1-2	.	CASSHRLGQGASGYTF	TGTGCCAGCAGCCACCGGTTGGGACAGGGGGCCTCTGGCTACACCTTC
TRBV5-5	.	TRBJ2-1	.	CASSLGLASYNEQFF	TGTGCCAGCAGCTTAGGGCTAGCCTCCTACAATGAGCAGTTCTTC
TRBV4-1	TRBD1	TRBJ2-7	.	CASSRGQGATTYEQYF	TGCGCCAGCAGCCGGGGACAGGGGGCAACAACCTACGAGCAGTACTTC
TRBV19	TRBD1	TRBJ1-2	.	CASSVPGGASYGYTF	TGTGCCAGTAGTGTTCCAGGGGGCGCGAGCTATGGCTACACCTTC
TRBV19	TRBD1	TRBJ2-2	few	CASSRGSNTGELFF	TGTGCCAGCTCCAGGGGGTCGAACACCGGGGAGCTGTTTTTT
TRBV14	.	TRBJ1-1	.	CASSQDSRRGNTEAFF	TGTGCCAGCAGCCAAGATAGTCGGAGGGGGAACACTGAAGCTTTCTTT
TRBV6-5	.	TRBJ1-2	.	CASTPRPGIYGYTF	TGTGCCAGCACCCCGCGGCCAGGGATCTATGGCTACACCTTC
TRBV5-4	TRBD1	TRBJ1-3	.	CASSLQDSRGFSGNTIYF	TGTGCCAGCAGCTTACAGGACTCCAGGGGGTTCTCTGGAAACACCATATATTTT
TRBV12-5	.	TRBJ1-1	.	CASGLVLTGKVSTEAFF	TGTGCTAGTGGTTTGGTCCTAACAGGGAAGGTTAGCACTGAAGCTTTCTTT
TRBV5-6	TRBD1	TRBJ1-2	few	CASSLVDRGYGYTF	TGTGCCAGCAGCTTGGTGGACAGGGGCTATGGCTACACCTTC
TRBV7-2	TRBD1	TRBJ1-3	.	CASSLAGGSGNTIYF	TGTGCCAGCAGCCTAGCAGGGGGCTCTGGAAACACCATATATTTT
TRBV15	TRBD1	TRBJ2-1	.	CATSRTLDRSYNEQFF	TGTGCCACCAGCAGAACCCTGGACAGGTCCTACAATGAGCAGTTCTTC
TRBV5-4	TRBD2	TRBJ2-1	few	CASSPYLAGGQNEQFF	TGTGCCAGCAGCCCCTACCTAGCGGGAGGGCAAAATGAGCAGTTCTTC
TRBV4-1	TRBD1	TRBJ1-1	.	CASSQVPDRVTEAFF	TGCGCCAGCAGCCAAGTTCCGGACAGGGTCACTGAAGCTTTCTTT
TRBV11-3	TRBD1	TRBJ2-1	once	CASSFAGTGYNEQFF	TGTGCCAGCAGCTTCGCCGGGACAGGTTACAATGAGCAGTTCTTC